Each of the 28 T cell receptor beta chains below was sequenced from the same sample in a study of T cells in narcolepsy. The table came from immunoSEQ multiplex PCR; TCRdb's copy has only in-frame clones and leaves some out. The table shows some 30,000 clones, with around three quarters occurring only once. Sequencing was done on a sample of memory (CD45RA-) CD4+ T cells from blood. The receptors stem from a human donor in good health.

The V call is TRBV7-8, the J call TRBJ1-2; the D is unclear. This CDR3 has 15 residues. Germline CDR1 reads SGHVS; CDR2 reads FQNEAQ. The germline V and J ends were trimmed by 5 bases and 7 bases, with 20 bases remaining between them. CDR3 region: CASSHDGARTLGYTF. CDR3 bases: TGTGCCAGCAGCCACGACGGAGCGAGGACCCTTGGCTACACCTTC.

This rearrangement joins TRBV5-4 to TRBJ1-2; perhaps TRBD1 as D (5 bases). This CDR3 contains 15 residues. Germline V lookup: CDR1 SGHNT, CDR2 YYREEE (reference sequence). Trimming left V 0 bases short and J 1 base short, with 10 bases between. The chain's CDR3 is CASSLGGGFNYGYTF. The CDR3 nucleotides are TGTGCCAGCAGCTTGGGTGGGGGTTTTAACTATGGCTACACCTTC.

The J gene is TRBJ1-6, the V gene TRBV2, with 9 nucleotides matching TRBD1. This CDR3 has 15 residues. V was clipped by 3 bases and J by 10 bases; unmatched bases: 7. Germline V gene data show CDR1 as SNHLY and CDR2 as FYNNEI. The CDR3 nucleotides are TGTGCCAGCAGTGATAGGGGACAGGGAGTGTCACCCCTCCACTTT. Amino acid sequence: CASSDRGQGVSPLHF.

The rearrangement links TRBV25-1 to TRBJ2-3; D is undetermined. Germline V gene lookup returns CDR1 MGHDK and CDR2 SYGVNS. The CDR3 is 14 amino acids. Trimming stripped 5 bases from V and 3 bases from J, with 12 bases between. The CDR3 loop is CASSSVEKTDTQYF. DNA of the CDR3: TGTGCCAGCAGTTCGGTGGAGAAGACAGATACGCAGTATTTT.

V gene TRBV5-1 combines with J gene TRBJ1-2, with D hard to call. Trimming took 0 bases from V and 6 from J, leaving 12 bases between them. Per the germline V gene, CDR1 is SGHRS and CDR2 is YFSETQ. This CDR3 spans 14 amino acids. CDR3 loop: CASSLAVGFDGYTF. For the CDR3, the DNA is TGCGCCAGCAGCTTGGCCGTAGGGTTTGATGGCTACACCTTC.

The CDR3 loop is CASSQETIGTSSRIAKNIQYF. The CDR3 DNA reads as TGCGCCAGCAGCCAAGAAACTATCGGGACTAGCTCCCGAATAGCCAAAAACATTCAGTACTTC. V is TRBV4-1 and J is TRBJ2-4, with 9 positions matching TRBD2. The CDR3 is 21 residues long. Germline CDR1 MGHRA, CDR2 YSYEKL. J was trimmed by 0 bases and V by 0 bases; bases with no gene match: 15.

This clone was seen once. The chain joins TRBV15 to TRBJ1-3; D is unresolved. Germline CDR1 LNHNV, CDR2 YYDKDF (reference sequence). The CDR3 length is 16 residues. Trimming took off 1 base at V and 2 bases at J, with 12 bases between the two ends. CDR3 in DNA: TGTGCCACCAGCAGAGTAAGAGGGATGCCTGGAAACACCATATATTTT. It codes for CATSRVRGMPGNTIYF.

Written as DNA, the CDR3 is TGTGCCAGCAGTCCGAACCCCACAGGGTCCTACGAGCAGTACTTC. Its protein product is CASSPNPTGSYEQYF. V is TRBV27 and J is TRBJ2-7; possibly TRBD1 for D (6 bases). The CDR3 loop spans 15 amino acids. Germline assignment: CDR1 MNHEY and CDR2 SMNVEV (reference sequence). V lost 5 bases and J lost 1, with 15 bases in between.

This clone is labeled medium-sized. The chain uses TRBV27 and TRBJ2-1; D gene uncertain. The CDR3 spans 17 residues. V lost 6 bases and J 0 bases, leaving 18 bases between the germline ends. CDR1 and CDR2 (germline): MNHEY, SMNVEV (reference sequence). This chain's CDR3 is CASRDPQSRSSYNEQFF. The CDR3 nucleotides read TGTGCCAGCAGAGACCCTCAGTCCAGGAGCTCCTACAATGAGCAGTTCTTC.

This clone turned up a few times. In the same sample, other DNA sequences code for this CDR3. The chain carries TRBV28 and TRBJ1-5; D call uncertain. V dropped 2 bases and J dropped 1 base, with 6 bases sitting between them. Germline lookup yields CDR1 MDHEN and CDR2 SYDVKM. The CDR3 sequence is 14 residues long. The chain's CDR3 is CASSLGPSNQPQHF. Written as DNA, the CDR3 is TGTGCCAGCAGTTTAGGACCGAGCAATCAGCCCCAGCATTTT. The whole variable domain, filled in from reference TRBV28 and TRBJ1-5, reads DVKVTQSSRYLVKRTGEKVFLECVQDMDHENMFWYRQDPGLGLRLIYFSYDVKMKEKGDIPEGYSVSREKKERFSLILESASTNQTSMYLCASSLGPSNQPQHFGDGTRLSIL.

The CDR3: CASSRVSGANVLTF. In nucleotides, the CDR3 is TGTGCCAGCAGTAGGGTTTCTGGGGCCAACGTCCTGACTTTC. The chain combines TRBV6-5 with TRBJ2-6; no clear D gene. V was pared by 5 bases and J by 1 base, with 6 bases between. This CDR3 contains 14 residues. The germline V gene has CDR1 MNHEY and CDR2 SVGAGI.

CDR3 bases: TGTGCCAGTAGTATATCCGCCTCTGGAAACACCATATATTTT. This encodes CASSISASGNTIYF. This rearrangement joins TRBV19 to TRBJ1-3; no firm D call. V was trimmed by 2 bases and J by 0 bases, leaving 5 bases between them. CDR1 and CDR2 (germline): LNHDA, SQIVND (reference sequence). This CDR3 has 14 amino acids. The whole variable domain, remainder taken from reference TRBV19 and TRBJ1-3, is DGGITQSPKYLFRKEGQNVTLSCEQNLNHDAMYWYRQDPGQGLRLIYYSQIVNDFQKGDIAEGYSVSREKKESFPLTVTSAQKNPTAFYLCASSISASGNTIYFGEGSWLTVV.

The chain joins TRBV5-1 to TRBJ1-2; no definite D call. The V end was cut by 2 bases, the J end by 4 bases, with 6 bases between. The germline gives CDR1 SGHRS, CDR2 YFSETQ. The CDR3 contains 12 residues. CDR3 amino acids: CASSLDVYGYTF. Written as DNA, the CDR3 is TGCGCCAGCAGCTTAGACGTCTATGGCTACACCTTC.

The chain uses TRBV9 and TRBJ2-7; 13 nucleotides agree with TRBD2. Germline V CDR1 and CDR2: SGDLS, YYNGEE. The CDR3 extends over 15 amino acids. V gave up 1 base and J gave up 7 bases; unmatched junction bases: 5. The CDR3 region is CASSVSGLAGVEQYF. The DNA for the CDR3 is TGTGCCAGCAGCGTATCCGGACTAGCGGGAGTTGAGCAGTACTTC.

This chain connects TRBV6-6 to TRBJ1-1, with TRBD1 as a possible D gene (5 bases). From germline, CDR1 is MNHNY and CDR2 SVGAGI (reference sequence). The CDR3 is 14 amino acids. Trimming stripped 7 bases from V and 7 bases from J, with 19 bases between. The CDR3 region is CASILGAKGFEAFF. The CDR3 DNA sequence: TGTGCCAGCATCCTAGGGGCCAAGGGATTTGAAGCTTTCTTT.

The chain carries TRBV4-3 and TRBJ1-3, with D uncertain. V was clipped by 1 base and J by 0 bases, with 7 bases between them. There are 15 residues in the CDR3. Germline CDR1 LGHNA, CDR2 YSLEER. The CDR3 nucleotides are TGCGCCAGCAGCCAAGCACCCACCTCTGGAAACACCATATATTTT. It encodes CASSQAPTSGNTIYF.

The V gene is TRBV5-8, the J gene TRBJ2-5; tentatively, D is TRBD2 (6 bases). The J call may not be correct, given that the DNA end is closer to TRBJ2-7. Germline V lookup: CDR1 SGHTS, CDR2 YDEGEE. This CDR3 contains 15 residues. This CDR3 reads CASSLKGGAAYEQYF. For the CDR3, the DNA is TGTGCCAGCAGCTTGAAGGGCGGGGCCGCCTACGAGCAGTACTTC.

This clone was seen a handful of times. V gene TRBV6-1 combines with J gene TRBJ2-7; D remains ambiguous. The germline V gene encodes CDR1 MNHNS and CDR2 SASEGT. Trimming took off 6 bases at V and 4 bases at J, with 16 bases between the two ends. The CDR3 extends over 14 amino acids. The CDR3: CASRPMGNHYEQYF. Written as DNA, the CDR3 is TGTGCCAGCAGGCCCATGGGAAACCATTACGAGCAGTACTTC.

The chain employs TRBV5-1 and TRBJ2-1; weak D call: TRBD1 (6 bases). This CDR3 is built from 15 residues. V was trimmed by 9 bases and J by 0 bases, leaving 16 bases between them. Germline CDR1 and CDR2: SGHRS and YFSETQ. This CDR3 is CATSTTGSSYNEQFF. CDR3 DNA sequence: TGCGCCACTTCGACCACAGGGAGCTCCTACAATGAGCAGTTCTTC.

The chain carries TRBV6-1 and TRBJ2-5; 7 bases fit TRBD1. TRBJ2-7 explains the end of the DNA better; the J call may be wrong. The CDR3 is 14 residues long. Germline V gives CDR1 MNHNS, CDR2 SASEGT. The CDR3 DNA follows: TGTGCCAGCAGTACCGGGACAGCTAGCTACGAGCAGTACTTC. Translation gives CASSTGTASYEQYF.

This chain links TRBV5-1 with TRBJ2-7; maybe TRBD2 (6 bases). The V and J ends lost 4 bases and 5 bases respectively, with 22 bases between them. Germline V lookup: CDR1 SGHRS, CDR2 YFSETQ. CDR3 length: 16 amino acids. The CDR3 region has the DNA TGCGCCAGCAGCCTCGGAGGAGGGTTCGGGCTCGACGAGCAGTACTTC. Protein: CASSLGGGFGLDEQYF.

This chain joins TRBV6-1 and TRBJ2-5; no clear D gene. From germline, CDR1 is MNHNS and CDR2 SASEGT. The CDR3 loop spans 14 amino acids. The germline V and J ends were trimmed by 2 bases and 5 bases, with 12 bases remaining between them. The CDR3 region has the DNA TGTGCCAGCAGTGAAATGGGTCTCGGTGAGACCCAGTACTTC. Translation: CASSEMGLGETQYF.

The chain links TRBV28 to TRBJ2-7, with D unresolved. The CDR3 totals 13 residues. With 2 bases removed from V and 2 bases from J, the gap between germline ends came to 7 bases. In germline, CDR1 is MDHEN, CDR2 SYDVKM. The CDR3 region is CASSLTVPYEQYF. CDR3 in DNA: TGTGCCAGCAGTTTAACTGTTCCCTACGAGCAGTACTTC.

This chain links TRBV7-8 with TRBJ1-5; possible D gene TRBD1, 6 bases. The CDR3 has 15 residues. Trimming removed 4 bases from V and 4 bases from J, with 14 bases in between. CDR1 SGHVS and CDR2 FQNEAQ come from the germline V gene. The CDR3 here is CASSSGQWENQPQHF. Here the CDR3 DNA reads TGTGCCAGCAGCTCTGGACAGTGGGAAAATCAGCCCCAGCATTTT.

The genes are TRBV4-2 and TRBJ2-2; 9 positions match TRBD1. Germline V gene sequence: CDR1 LGHNA, CDR2 YNFKEQ. The CDR3 is 15 amino acids. Trimming cost V 4 bases and J 5 bases; bases outside gene matches: 5. CDR3: CASSRGTGPTGELFF. The DNA of the CDR3 is TGTGCCAGCAGCCGGGGGACAGGGCCGACCGGGGAGCTGTTTTTT.

The J gene is TRBJ1-1, the V gene TRBV7-9; 12 bases fit TRBD1. The CDR3 extends over 18 amino acids. The ends lost 6 bases at V and 1 base at J; junction bases unmatched: 12. The germline CDR1 and CDR2 sequences are SEHNR and FQNEAQ (reference sequence). The CDR3 coding sequence is TGTGCCAGCAGGCAACCAATCCGGGACAGGGGGCCGAACACTGAAGCTTTCTTT. This sequence encodes CASRQPIRDRGPNTEAFF. Supplemented by reference TRBV7-9 and TRBJ1-1, the full variable domain reads DTGVSQNPRHKITKRGQNVTFRCDPISEHNRLYWYRQTLGQGPEFLTYFQNEAQLEKSRLLSDRFSAERPKGSFSTLEIQRTEQGDSAMYLCASRQPIRDRGPNTEAFFGQGTRLTVV.

This clone has only a few counts. V is TRBV9 and J is TRBJ1-1; no reliable D call. The CDR3 has 13 amino acids. From germline, CDR1 is SGDLS and CDR2 YYNGEE. The V gene lost 0 bases and the J gene lost 8 bases, with 11 bases spanning the gap. CDR3 sequence: CASSVGAVAEAFF. The CDR3 region has the DNA TGTGCCAGCAGCGTAGGGGCAGTAGCCGAAGCTTTCTTT. The whole variable domain, remainder taken from reference TRBV9 and TRBJ1-1, is DSGVTQTPKHLITATGQRVTLRCSPRSGDLSVYWYQQSLDQGLQFLIQYYNGEERAKGNILERFSAQQFPDLHSELNLSSLELGDSALYFCASSVGAVAEAFFGQGTRLTVV.

Concerning this clone itself: Other DNA sequences in the sample encode the same CDR3. This rearrangement joins TRBV5-1 to TRBJ2-7; 7 bases align to TRBD1. J was trimmed by 2 bases and V by 5 bases; bases with no gene match: 7. Germline V gene sequence: CDR1 SGHRS, CDR2 YFSETQ. The CDR3 totals 14 residues. For the CDR3, the DNA is TGCGCCAGCAGTTCTACAGGGGTACCCTACGAGCAGTACTTC. Translating gives CASSSTGVPYEQYF. The full variable domain, its missing parts supplied by reference TRBV5-1 and TRBJ2-7, is KAGVTQTPRYLIKTRGQQVTLSCSPISGHRSVSWYQQTPGQGLQFLFEYFSETQRNKGNFPGRFSGRQFSNSRSEMNVSTLELGDSALYLCASSSTGVPYEQYFGPGTRLTVT.